This TCR beta chain was captured in a study of CD8+ T cells in alopecia areata. On the study more broadly: Female C3H/HeJ mice aged 7-10 weeks were given skin from C3H/HeJ graft donors, roughly 6-13 months old, that had spontaneous alopecia.

Notes on the study in general: For lesional scalp, especially alopecia totalis/universalis, clonality was higher than in normal scalp.

Extraction of RNA preceded its reverse transcription into cDNA, which served as the sequencing template. Assay used: immunoSEQ multiplex PCR; TCRdb lists only in-frame clones, some missing. The repertoire has 200,000 to 300,000 clones, none seen only once; the ten largest take around 1.2%. Cells that came from pooled cutaneous lymph nodes were sorted using CD4, CD8alpha, NKG2D, NKG2ACE and other markers. Germline CDR1 is NNHDY and CDR2 is SYVADS. The CDR3 has 15 residues. J lost 0 bases, V lost 0 bases, and 1 base had no gene match. This clone was recorded a few times. No antigen is known for it. Gene names are the mouse ones. Read sequence stops 4 residues before the CDR3 end, and the germline J gene provides the missing end.

The chain carries TRBV13-3 and TRBJ2-3, with TRBD2 matching 7 bases. The sequenced material came from CD4+ T cells sorted from a lymph node. The TCR was taken from a C3H/HeJ mouse with alopecia areata. For the strain, the MHC haplotype given is H2-k. The DNA read from the CDR3 is TGTGCCAGCAGTGATGTGGGGGGTAGTGCAGAA. Protein sequence: CASSDVGGSAE. The full CDR3 is CASSDVGGSAETLYF.